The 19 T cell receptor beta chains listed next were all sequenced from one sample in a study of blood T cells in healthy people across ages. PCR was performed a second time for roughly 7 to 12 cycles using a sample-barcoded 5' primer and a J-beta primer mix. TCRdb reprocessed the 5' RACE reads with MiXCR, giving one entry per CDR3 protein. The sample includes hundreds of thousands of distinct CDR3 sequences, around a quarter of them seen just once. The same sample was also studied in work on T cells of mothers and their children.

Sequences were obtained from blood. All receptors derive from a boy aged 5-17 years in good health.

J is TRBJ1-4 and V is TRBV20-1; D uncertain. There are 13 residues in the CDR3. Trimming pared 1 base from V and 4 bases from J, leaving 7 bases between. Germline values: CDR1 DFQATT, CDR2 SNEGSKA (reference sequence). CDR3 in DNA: TGCAGTGCTAGAGGCAGGAGTAATGAAAAACTGTTTTTT. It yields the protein CSARGRSNEKLFF.

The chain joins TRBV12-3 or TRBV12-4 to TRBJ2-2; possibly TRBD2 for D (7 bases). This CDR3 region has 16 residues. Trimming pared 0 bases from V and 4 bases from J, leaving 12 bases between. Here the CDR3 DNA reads TGTGCCAGCAGTTTAGCGAACAGGGAGGGCACCGGGGAGCTGTTTTTT. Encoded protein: CASSLANREGTGELFF.

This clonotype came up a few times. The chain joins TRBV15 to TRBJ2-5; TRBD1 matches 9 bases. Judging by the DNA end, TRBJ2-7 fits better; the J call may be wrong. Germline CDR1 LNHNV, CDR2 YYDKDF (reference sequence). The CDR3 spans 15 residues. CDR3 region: CATSLGGQGHYEQYF. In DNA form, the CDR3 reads TGTGCCACCAGCCTCGGGGGACAGGGCCACTACGAGCAGTACTTC.

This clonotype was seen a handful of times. The CDR3 region has the DNA TGTGCCAGCAGCAACCGGGGTTGGGACGAGCAGTACTTC. Protein sequence: CASSNRGWDEQYF. The V gene is TRBV6-2 or TRBV6-3, the J gene TRBJ2-7, with a possible D match to TRBD2 (5 bases). The CDR3 covers 13 residues. The V end was cut by 6 bases, the J end by 5 bases, with 14 bases between. Germline CDR1 MNHEY, CDR2 SVGEGT.

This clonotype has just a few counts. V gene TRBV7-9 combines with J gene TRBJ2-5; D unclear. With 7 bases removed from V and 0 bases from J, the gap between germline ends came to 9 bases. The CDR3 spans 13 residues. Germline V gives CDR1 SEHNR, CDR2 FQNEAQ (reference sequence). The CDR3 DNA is TGTGCCAGCAAGAAGAGTTACCAAGAGACCCAGTACTTC. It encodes CASKKSYQETQYF.

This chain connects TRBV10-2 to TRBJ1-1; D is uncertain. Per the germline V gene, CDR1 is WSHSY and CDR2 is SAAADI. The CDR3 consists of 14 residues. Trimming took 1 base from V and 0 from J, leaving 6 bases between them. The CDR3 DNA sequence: TGCGCCAGCAGTGAGTTCGGTCTGAACACTGAAGCTTTCTTT. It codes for CASSEFGLNTEAFF.

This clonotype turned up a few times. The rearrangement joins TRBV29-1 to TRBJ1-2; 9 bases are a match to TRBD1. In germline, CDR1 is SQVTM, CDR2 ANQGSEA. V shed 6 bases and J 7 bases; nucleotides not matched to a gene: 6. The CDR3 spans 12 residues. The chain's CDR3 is CSVIQGAGGYTF. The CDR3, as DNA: TGCAGCGTCATACAGGGGGCGGGTGGCTACACCTTC.

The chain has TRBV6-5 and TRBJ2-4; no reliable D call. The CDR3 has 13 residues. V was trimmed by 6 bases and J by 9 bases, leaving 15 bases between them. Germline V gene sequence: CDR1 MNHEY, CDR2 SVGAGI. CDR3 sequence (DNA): TGTGCCAGCAGCATTAGGGATCCGGGCATTCAGTACTTC. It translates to CASSIRDPGIQYF.

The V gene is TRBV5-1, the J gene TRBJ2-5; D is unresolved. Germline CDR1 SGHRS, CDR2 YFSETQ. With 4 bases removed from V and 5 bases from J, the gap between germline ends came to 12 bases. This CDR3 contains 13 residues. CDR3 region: CASSLGIWETQYF. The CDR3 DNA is TGCGCCAGCAGCCTCGGAATATGGGAGACCCAGTACTTC. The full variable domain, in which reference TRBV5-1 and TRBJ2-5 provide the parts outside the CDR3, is KAGVTQTPRYLIKTRGQQVTLSCSPISGHRSVSWYQQTPGQGLQFLFEYFSETQRNKGNFPGRFSGRQFSNSRSEMNVSTLELGDSALYLCASSLGIWETQYFGPGTRLLVL.

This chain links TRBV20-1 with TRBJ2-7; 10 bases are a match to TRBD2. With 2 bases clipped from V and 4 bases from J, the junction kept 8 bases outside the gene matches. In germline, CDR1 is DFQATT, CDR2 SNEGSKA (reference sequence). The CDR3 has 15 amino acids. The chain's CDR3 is CSARPSSGGAYEQYF. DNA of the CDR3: TGCAGTGCTAGACCCTCCAGCGGGGGGGCATACGAGCAGTACTTC.

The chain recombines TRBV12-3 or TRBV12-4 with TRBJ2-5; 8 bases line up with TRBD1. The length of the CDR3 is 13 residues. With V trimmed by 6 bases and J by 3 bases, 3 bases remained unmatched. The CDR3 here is CASRGQAKETQYF. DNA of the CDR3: TGTGCCAGCAGGGGACAGGCCAAAGAGACCCAGTACTTC.

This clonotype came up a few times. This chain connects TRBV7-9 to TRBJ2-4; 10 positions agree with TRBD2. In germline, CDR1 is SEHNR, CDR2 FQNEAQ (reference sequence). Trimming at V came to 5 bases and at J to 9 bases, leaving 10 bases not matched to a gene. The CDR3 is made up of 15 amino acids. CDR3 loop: CASSPPVGLALIQYF. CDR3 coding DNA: TGTGCCAGCAGCCCTCCCGTGGGACTAGCGCTCATTCAGTACTTC.

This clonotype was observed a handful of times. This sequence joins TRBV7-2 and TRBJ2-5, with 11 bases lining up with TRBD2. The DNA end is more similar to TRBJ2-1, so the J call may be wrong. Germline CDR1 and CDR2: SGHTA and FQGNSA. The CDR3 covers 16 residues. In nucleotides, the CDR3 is TGTGCCAGCAGCTCGGATCGGACTAGCGGGTACAATGAGCAGTTCTTC. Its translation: CASSSDRTSGYNEQFF.

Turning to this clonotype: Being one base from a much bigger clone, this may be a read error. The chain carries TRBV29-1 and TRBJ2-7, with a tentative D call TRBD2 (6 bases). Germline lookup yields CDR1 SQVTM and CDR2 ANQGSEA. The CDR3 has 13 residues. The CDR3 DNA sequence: TGCAGCGTTGTTACTGGGGACTCCCACGAGCAGTACTTC. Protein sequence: CSVVTGDSHEQYF.

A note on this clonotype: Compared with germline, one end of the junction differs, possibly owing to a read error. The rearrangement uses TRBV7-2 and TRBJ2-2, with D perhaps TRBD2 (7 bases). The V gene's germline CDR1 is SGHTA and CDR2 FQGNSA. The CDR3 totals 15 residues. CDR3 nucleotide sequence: TGTGCCAACAGCTTAGCTGGGGGGGGGCTCGGGGAGCTGTTTTTT. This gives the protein CANSLAGGGLGELFF.

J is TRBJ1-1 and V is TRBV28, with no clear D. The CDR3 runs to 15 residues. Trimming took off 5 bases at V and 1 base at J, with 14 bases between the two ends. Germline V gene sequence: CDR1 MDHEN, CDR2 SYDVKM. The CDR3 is CASSPGWQENTEAFF. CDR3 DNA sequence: TGTGCCAGCAGTCCTGGTTGGCAGGAGAACACTGAAGCTTTCTTT.

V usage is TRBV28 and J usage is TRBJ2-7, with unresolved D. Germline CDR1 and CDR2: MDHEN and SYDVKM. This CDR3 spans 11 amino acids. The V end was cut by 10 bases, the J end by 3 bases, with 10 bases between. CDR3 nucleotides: TGTGCCACTGGCTCCAACTACGAGCAGTACTTC. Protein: CATGSNYEQYF.

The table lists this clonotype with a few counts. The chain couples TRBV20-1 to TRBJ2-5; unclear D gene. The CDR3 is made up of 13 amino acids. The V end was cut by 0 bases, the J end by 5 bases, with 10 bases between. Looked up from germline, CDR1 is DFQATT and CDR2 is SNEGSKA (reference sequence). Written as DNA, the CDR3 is TGCAGTGCTAGAGATCTTTGGAAGGAGACCCAGTACTTC. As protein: CSARDLWKETQYF.

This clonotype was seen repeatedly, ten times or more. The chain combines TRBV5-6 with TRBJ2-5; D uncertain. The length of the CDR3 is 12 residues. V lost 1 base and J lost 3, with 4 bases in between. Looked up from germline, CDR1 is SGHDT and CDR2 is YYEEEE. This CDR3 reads CASSLWEETQYF. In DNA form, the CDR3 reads TGTGCCAGCAGCTTGTGGGAAGAGACCCAGTACTTC.